This TCR beta chain was found in a study of T cells expressing NK-cell markers. Study-wide background: Seven donors tested HCMV-seropositive and one tested seronegative among the eight sequenced.

Findings and limits, study-wide: Evidence did not settle whether expanded NKG2C+ T cell clones targeted HCMV. The CD3+CD56-NKG2C+ fraction of a few donors was also led by these clonotypes.

CDR3 size: 14 residues. Germline V lookup: CDR1 SGHTA, CDR2 FQGNSA. In the case of this clonotype: Antigen: not known.

No DNA is given; TCRdb re-called the 5' RACE reads and lists each CDR3 protein once. This table holds some 460,000 distinct CDR3 sequences. Material: blood T cells: a sorted CD56 or NKG2C T cell subset, CD4+ or CD8+ T cells, or bulk PBMC T cells (not recorded which). This clonotype originated in a woman aged 45-65 years in good health. The V and J genes are TRBV7-2 and TRBJ2-3; TCRdb's D gene call, TRBD2, goes unchecked for lack of DNA. The chain's CDR3 is CASSLGAGGSTQYF.